The text below deals with one T cell receptor beta chain. Its antigen is as yet unknown. This record comes from a study of cytomegalovirus exposure and HLA in healthy donors. General observations from the study: The classifier reportedly diagnosed cytomegalovirus status with high specificity and sensitivity. No immune exposure information besides CMV serostatus was available. Roughly uniform sequencing depth across donors was assumed, possibly incorrectly. Later examination showed HLA-associated TCR beta chains had greater clonal expansion than equally common others.

The PCR ran on 60 Vbeta and 13 Jbeta primers. Assay used: immunoSEQ multiplex PCR; TCRdb lists only in-frame clones, some missing. The sample contains about 190,000 clones, 78% of which appear only once. This clonotype was obtained from a woman aged 25 to 39 in good health and CMV-seropositive. The sequencing input was PBMCs.

The CDR3 sequence: CASSTGGRGQPQHF. The CDR3 bases are TGTGCCAGTAGTACAGGGGGTAGGGGTCAGCCCCAGCATTTT. V is TRBV19 and J is TRBJ1-5; 7 positions agree with TRBD1. The CDR3 spans 14 residues. From germline, CDR1 is LNHDA and CDR2 SQIVND (reference sequence). The ends lost 4 bases at V and 6 bases at J; junction bases unmatched: 6.